At least ten counts were recorded for the clone carrying this T cell receptor beta chain. The data were taken from a study of T cells in Graves' hyperthyroidism and ophthalmopathy. The CDR3 runs to 15 residues. V lost 0 bases and J 1 base, leaving 9 bases between the germline ends. TCR beta CDR3 regions were amplified from RNA. A set of HTBI primers served as the primers for a first-round RT-PCR of the TCR CDR3. MiXCR was run by TCRdb on the multiplex PCR reads, yielding one entry per CDR3 protein. The sample has 500,000 to 650,000 distinct CDR3 sequences; roughly 45% are singletons. This receptor was obtained from an adult woman with Graves' disease, either hyperthyroidism or ophthalmopathy (not recorded which). The specimen was peripheral blood or thyroid tissue (not recorded which). The chain carries TRBV12-3 or TRBV12-4 and TRBJ1-1, with D possibly TRBD1 on 5 matching bases. DNA for the CDR3: TGTGCCAGCAGTTTAGCAGGCAGGGCGAACACTGAAGCTTTCTTT. It yields the protein CASSLAGRANTEAFF.